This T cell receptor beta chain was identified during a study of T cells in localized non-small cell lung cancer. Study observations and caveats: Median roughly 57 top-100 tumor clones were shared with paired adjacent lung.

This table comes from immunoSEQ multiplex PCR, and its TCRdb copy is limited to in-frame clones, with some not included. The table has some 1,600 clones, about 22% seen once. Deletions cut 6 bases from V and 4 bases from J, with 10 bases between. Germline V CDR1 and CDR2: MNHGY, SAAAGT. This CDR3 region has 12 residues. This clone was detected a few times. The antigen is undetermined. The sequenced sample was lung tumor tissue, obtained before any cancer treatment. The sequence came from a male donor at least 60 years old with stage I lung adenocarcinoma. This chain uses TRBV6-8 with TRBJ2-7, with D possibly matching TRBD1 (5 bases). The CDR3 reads CASSWGGYEQYF. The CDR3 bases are TGTGCCAGCAGCTGGGGCGGATACGAGCAGTACTTC.